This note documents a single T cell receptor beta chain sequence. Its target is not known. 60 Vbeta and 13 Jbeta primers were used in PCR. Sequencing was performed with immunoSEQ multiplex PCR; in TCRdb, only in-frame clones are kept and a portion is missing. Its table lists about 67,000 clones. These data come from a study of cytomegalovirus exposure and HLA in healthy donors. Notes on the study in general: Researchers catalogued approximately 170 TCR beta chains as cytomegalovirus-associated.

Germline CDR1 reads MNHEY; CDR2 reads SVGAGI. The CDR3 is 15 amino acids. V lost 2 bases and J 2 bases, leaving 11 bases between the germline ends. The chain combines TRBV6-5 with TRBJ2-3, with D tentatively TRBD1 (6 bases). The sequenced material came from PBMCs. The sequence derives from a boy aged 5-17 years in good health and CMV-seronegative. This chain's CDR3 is CASSYGQLYTDTQYF. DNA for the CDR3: TGTGCCAGCAGTTACGGACAGCTATACACAGATACGCAGTATTTT.